What follows is one T cell receptor (beta chain) and its context. Its antigen is unidentified. The data originate from a study of cytomegalovirus exposure and HLA in healthy donors. PCR involved 60 Vbeta and 13 Jbeta primers. Measured with immunoSEQ multiplex PCR; TCRdb has only the in-frame clones, and not every one. The data hold roughly 120,000 clones, with about 8% observed a single time. The V gene's germline CDR1 is SGHVS and CDR2 FQNEAQ. The junction had 12 bases not matched to a gene; V was cut back by 0 bases and J by 0 bases. CDR3 size: 19 residues. Study results and caveats: Reportedly, TCR beta sequences accurately predicted HLA-A and HLA-B alleles in most subjects. Another analysis was done later, and it associated approximately 18,000 TCR beta sequences with HLA alleles at 0.05 false discovery rate. Previous analysis showed most TCR beta V segments were productive about 87% or about 30% of the time.

This sequence originates from a woman aged 40 to 50 in good health and CMV-seropositive. The chain uses TRBV7-8 and TRBJ2-7; 9 nucleotides agree with TRBD2. Sequencing was carried out using PBMCs. Here the CDR3 DNA reads TGTGCCAGCAGCTTAGCGGCAGGGAAGACTAGCGGAACCTCCTACGAGCAGTACTTC. It translates to CASSLAAGKTSGTSYEQYF.